This T cell receptor beta chain was recovered during a study of blood T cell repertoires in COVID-19. Study as a whole: Collection of acute and convalescent COVID-19 samples took place in the United States, Italy and Spain. The cDNA or gDNA used as material had been derived from T cells, B-cell-depleted T cells, or PBMCs.

Seattle cases were enrolled at active infection and followed longitudinally. Original handling: Amplification with reference gene primers provided the estimates of nucleated cell counts. TCRdb keeps only in-frame clones here, not all; method: immunoSEQ multiplex PCR. The V and J calls and clone size are taken from that table; D and trimming were inferred from the DNA. Among under 80,000 clones listed, around four fifths were seen once. This CDR3 has 18 residues. Sequencing was performed on peripheral blood. This chain uses TRBV21-1 with TRBJ2-3; the table's D call of TRBD2 was not tested on the DNA. TRBV21-1 is reported as a pseudogene. The clonotype comes from a man in his sixties with COVID-19, enrolled during active disease. CDR3 sequence: CASSYKIIAGAPTDTQYF. The CDR3 nucleotides read TGTGCCAGCAGCTACAAAATAATAGCGGGAGCCCCCACAGATACGCAGTATTTT.